Ten or more counts support the clone carrying this T cell receptor (beta chain). In TCRdb, the reads were re-called with MiXCR into one record per CDR3 protein. The sample comprises some 400,000 distinct CDR3 sequences, 15% to 20% of which are singletons, and roughly 9% rests with the top ten. The sample originates from a study of T cell repertoires in cytomegalovirus infection. This TCR was sampled from a human donor in good health (CMV status not recorded). Some clones in this sample may be carry-over from other donors' samples. Material for sequencing was PBMCs.

The CDR3 loop reads CASSLGTGYSGELFF. Here the CDR3 DNA reads TGTGCCAGCAGCTTGGGGACAGGGTACTCCGGGGAGCTGTTTTTT. V is TRBV7-7 and J is TRBJ2-2; 9 nucleotides match TRBD1. With V trimmed by 3 bases and J by 6 bases, 5 bases remained unmatched. In germline, CDR1 is SSHAT, CDR2 FNYEAQ (reference sequence). The CDR3 length is 15 residues.